This record concerns one T cell receptor (beta chain) sequence. Its matching antigen is unknown. The data stem from a study of response to subunit inactivated influenza vaccine. Study-level results: Few new T cells, the authors suggested, are recruited by each seasonal influenza vaccination.

Each CDR3 protein gets one entry after TCRdb re-called the RT-PCR reads with MiXCR. The sample contains 800,000 or so distinct CDR3 sequences, approximately 22% of which appear only once. Sequencing used PBMCs from blood, obtained about 5 days after vaccination. This TCR derives from a man aged 50 to 60 who received an inactivated influenza vaccine.

CDR3 in DNA: TGCGCCAGCAGCGAAGAAGATACGCAGTATTTT. Its protein is CASSEEDTQYF. The genes are TRBV5-1 and TRBJ2-3; D not certain. Trimming removed 4 bases from V and 5 bases from J, with 5 bases in between. This CDR3 contains 11 residues. From germline, CDR1 is SGHRS and CDR2 YFSETQ.